This T cell receptor (beta chain) was retrieved from a study of blood T cells in healthy people across ages. Findings and caveats of the study: Roughly linear age-related decline in beta diversity appeared, significant by age 40.

Per sample, extraction of total RNA gave at least 5.5 micrograms in every case. Details on this clonotype: The antigen is undetermined.

The CDR3 sequence is 19 residues long. V dropped 0 bases and J dropped 6 bases, with 21 bases sitting between them. The germline V gene encodes CDR1 MGHRA and CDR2 YSYEKL. Using a J-beta primer mix together with a sample-barcoded 5' primer, a second PCR was run for about 6 to 11 cycles. TCRdb called the 5' RACE reads again in MiXCR, with one record for every CDR3 protein. The top ten hold roughly 10% of the sample, which has 900,000 to 950,000 distinct CDR3 sequences, under 35% seen once. In addition, the sample was reused for a study of T cells of mothers and their children.

The rearrangement links TRBV4-1 to TRBJ1-6; tentative D call: TRBD1 (6 bases). The clonotype comes from a woman aged 40 to 50 in good health. The sequencing input was blood. This chain's CDR3 is CASSQDQRPGGPFNSPLHF. CDR3 coding DNA: TGCGCCAGCAGCCAAGATCAACGCCCTGGGGGGCCATTTAATTCACCCCTCCACTTT.